The table lists the clone carrying this TCR beta chain with a few counts. One entry per CDR3 protein, called by TCRdb with MiXCR from the RT-PCR reads. Among approximately 500,000 distinct CDR3 sequences, approximately 20% were seen once, and the ten largest hold 2.5% to 3.5%. The data belong to a study of response to subunit inactivated influenza vaccine. Deletions cut 0 bases from V and 4 bases from J, with 9 bases between. The CDR3 spans 15 residues. This sample was shared with a second study, whose subject was T cells expressing NK-cell markers. That publication notes: As the method of synthesis, 5'RACE template switching with UMIs yielded TCR beta cDNA.

This chain uses TRBV12-3 or TRBV12-4 with TRBJ2-2; D uncertain. The sequences come from CD4+ T cells sorted from PBMCs, collected 12 days after vaccination. This TCR was sampled from a man between 50 and 59 years old who received an inactivated influenza vaccine. DNA for the CDR3: TGTGCCAGCAGTTTAGCGCTAATAGGCACCGGGGAGCTGTTTTTT. Encoded protein: CASSLALIGTGELFF.